This T cell receptor beta chain was sequenced for a study of T cell responses to AZD1222 COVID-19 vaccine. Findings and caveats of the study: CD4 TCRs associated with vaccination spanned spike, dominating at 160-218 and 743-854. In a largely white British group with more females than males, clonal diversity was possibly underestimated. Increases in Spike-specific TCR breadth and depth were seen after two AZD1222 doses.

The data were produced by immunoSEQ multiplex PCR, yet TCRdb's version contains in-frame clones alone and is incomplete. The sample has 150,000 or so clones, about 87% seen once; the top ten hold about 3.4%. Germline CDR1 reads SGDLS; CDR2 reads YYNGEE. V gave up 4 bases and J gave up 4 bases, with 14 bases separating them. The CDR3 extends over 15 amino acids. Regarding this clone: Its target is not known.

This specimen was peripheral blood, taken on day 0 of MenACWY control vaccination. The source is an adult in good health. This chain connects TRBV9 to TRBJ2-2; D may be TRBD2 (7 bases). The CDR3 here is CASSIAGALTGELFF. The CDR3 DNA follows: TGTGCCAGCAGCATCGCGGGGGCCCTCACCGGGGAGCTGTTTTTT.